The 11 T cell receptor beta chains given below trace back to one sample, sequenced in a study of blood T cell repertoires in COVID-19. The method was immunoSEQ multiplex PCR; TCRdb's version includes in-frame clones alone and lacks a portion of them. The repertoire consists of 60,000 or so clones, with around four fifths occurring once and the leading ten covering over 10%. The sequencing input was peripheral blood. All receptors come from a woman of 80 years or more with acute or convalescent COVID-19.

CDR3 protein: CTSSRPGARGGRGADTQYF. The CDR3 region has the DNA TGCACCAGCAGCCGGCCGGGTGCGCGGGGGGGCCGAGGCGCAGATACGCAGTATTTT. The rearrangement links TRBV1 to TRBJ2-3; TRBD2 reflects the table's D call only, with no check against the DNA. TRBV1 is annotated as a pseudogene. This CDR3 contains 19 residues.

The CDR3 protein is CASSLAPTGPNSPLHF. CDR3 nucleotide sequence: TGTGCCAGCAGCTTGGCCCCGACAGGGCCTAATTCACCCCTCCACTTT. This sequence joins TRBV5-4 and TRBJ1-6; TRBD1 aligns across 7 bases. After removal of 0 bases from V and 6 bases from J, the junction contained 6 bases not matched to a gene. Germline V gene data show CDR1 as SGHNT and CDR2 as YYREEE (reference sequence). This CDR3 comprises 16 residues.

The chain couples TRBV19 to TRBJ2-2, with 9 bases that match TRBD1. The trim removed 6 bases at V and 2 bases at J, leaving 1 base unmatched. In germline, CDR1 is LNHDA, CDR2 SQIVND (reference sequence). The CDR3 runs to 14 residues. CDR3 sequence reads: CASRGQGNTGELFF. The CDR3 DNA reads as TGTGCCAGTAGGGGACAGGGAAACACCGGGGAGCTGTTTTTT.

This clone was seen a handful of times. The chain couples TRBV6-1 to TRBJ1-5, with D hard to call. Germline V gives CDR1 MNHNS, CDR2 SASEGT. The CDR3 is made up of 15 amino acids. The V end lost 3 bases, the J end lost 7 bases, and 16 bases lay between the germline ends. The CDR3 sequence: CASSEYRVEGQPQHF. The CDR3 coding sequence is TGTGCCAGCAGTGAGTATCGGGTTGAGGGCCAGCCCCAGCATTTT.

The chain joins TRBV5-6 to TRBJ1-6; D remains ambiguous. Germline V gene lookup returns CDR1 SGHDT and CDR2 YYEEEE. V shed 0 bases and J shed 9 bases, with 10 bases lying between them. The CDR3 loop spans 14 amino acids. CDR3 bases: TGTGCCAGCAGCTTGGCCCGGGAGGGTTCACCCCTCCACTTT. Translated, it gives CASSLAREGSPLHF.

V and J are TRBV10-3 and TRBJ2-3, with TRBD2 as a possible D gene (5 bases). This CDR3 region has 16 residues. V lost 4 bases and J 2 bases, leaving 16 bases between the germline ends. Germline V gene data show CDR1 as ENHRY and CDR2 as SYGVKD. Here the CDR3 reads CAISASSPIDTDTQYF. CDR3 bases: TGTGCCATCAGTGCGTCTAGCCCAATAGACACAGATACGCAGTATTTT.

V and J are TRBV7-6 and TRBJ2-1; either TRBD1 or TRBD2 may fit D (7 bases each). CDR1 and CDR2 (germline): SGHVS, FNYEAQ. V was cut by 5 bases and J by 8 bases, with 22 bases left in between. The CDR3 runs 16 residues. CDR3 in amino acids: CASSIGTARGRDEQFF. The DNA for the CDR3 is TGTGCCAGCAGCATAGGGACAGCCAGAGGGAGGGATGAGCAGTTCTTC.

This clone was found a few times. The chain links TRBV3-1 (or the pseudogene TRBV3-2) to TRBJ1-1; D is ambiguous. Trimming left V 2 bases short and J 5 bases short, with 9 bases between. This CDR3 has 13 amino acids. Germline V gene data show CDR1 as LGHDT and CDR2 as YNNKEL (reference sequence). The CDR3 DNA reads TGTGCCAGCAGCCAAAGGTGGGCGACTGAAGCTTTCTTT. As protein: CASSQRWATEAFF.

This clone was picked up a small number of times. The gene calls are TRBV3-1 (or the pseudogene TRBV3-2) and TRBJ1-5; the match to TRBD1 covers 7 bases. There are 14 residues in the CDR3. CDR1 is LGHDT and CDR2 is YNNKEL in the germline V gene (reference sequence). V lost 4 bases to trimming and J lost 6 bases; unmatched junction nucleotides: 6. CDR3 DNA sequence: TGTGCCAGCAGCCTGACAGGGATGGGTCAGCCCCAGCATTTT. Residues: CASSLTGMGQPQHF.

The chain recombines TRBV5-4 with TRBJ1-3; D is unresolved. Trimming took 0 bases from V and 0 from J, leaving 7 bases between them. The germline V gene encodes CDR1 SGHNT and CDR2 YYREEE (reference sequence). This CDR3 has 15 amino acids. The CDR3 sequence: CASSLDSLSGNTIYF. The DNA of the CDR3 is TGTGCCAGCAGCTTGGACAGCCTCTCTGGAAACACCATATATTTT.

The chain is built from TRBV11-2 and TRBJ2-2, with TRBD2 matching over 11 bases. The CDR3 is 16 amino acids. Germline CDR1 is SGHAT and CDR2 is FQNNGV. The trim removed 1 base at V and 7 bases at J, leaving 5 bases unmatched. This chain's CDR3 is CASSLVAGGLIGELFF. The CDR3 nucleotides are TGTGCCAGCAGCTTAGTAGCGGGGGGGCTCATCGGGGAGCTGTTTTTT.